Listed here are 14 T cell receptor beta chains from one sample, sequenced in a study of shared clonotypes between healthy human individuals. TCRdb's copy holds only in-frame clones and misses some; the assay was immunoSEQ multiplex PCR. The table records 630,000 or so clones, roughly 98% of them present only once. Naive CD8 cells were CD45RO-negative, positively selected for CCR7, excluding terminally differentiated effector memory CD45RA+ cells. The specimen was naive CD8+ T cells sorted from blood. These receptors all stem from a man aged 30 to 45 in good health.

The CDR3 region is CASSFGTAEAFF. Written as DNA, the CDR3 is TGTGCCAGCAGCTTCGGAACAGCTGAAGCTTTCTTT. The chain links TRBV5-4 to TRBJ1-1; D remains ambiguous. The V and J ends lost 2 bases and 6 bases respectively, with 8 bases between them. CDR1 and CDR2 from the germline V gene are SGHNT and YYREEE (reference sequence). The CDR3 is 12 residues long.

V is TRBV28 and J is TRBJ2-3; D is unclear. Germline CDR1 and CDR2: MDHEN and SYDVKM. This CDR3 comprises 14 residues. V was cut by 3 bases and J by 6 bases, with 13 bases left in between. CDR3 coding DNA: TGTGCCAGCAGTTTTGAAGGCGCTGGGGATACGCAGTATTTT. This encodes CASSFEGAGDTQYF.

The genes are TRBV27 and TRBJ2-7; D is perhaps TRBD1 or TRBD2 (5 bases each). The V gene's germline CDR1 is MNHEY and CDR2 SMNVEV (reference sequence). V dropped 2 bases and J dropped 5 bases, with 7 bases sitting between them. This CDR3 spans 12 amino acids. The CDR3 spells CASSLGTDEQYF. The CDR3 bases are TGTGCCAGCAGTTTAGGGACGGACGAGCAGTACTTC.

This rearrangement joins TRBV4-3 to TRBJ2-2, with TRBD2 matching 12 bases. Germline CDR1 LGHNA, CDR2 YSLEER. This CDR3 spans 17 amino acids. The junction had 10 bases not matched to a gene; V was cut back by 4 bases and J by 7 bases. In DNA form, the CDR3 reads TGCGCCAGCAGCCTTCAACTAGCGGGAGGAGGGGTCGGGGAGCTGTTTTTT. This translates into CASSLQLAGGGVGELFF.

Here the CDR3 DNA reads TGTGCCAGCAGCCCTGGACTAGCGGGAGGGCCGTTATCTCCCTACGAGCAGTACTTC. Its translation is CASSPGLAGGPLSPYEQYF. V and J are TRBV7-9 and TRBJ2-7; 15 nucleotides agree with TRBD2. The V gene's germline CDR1 is SEHNR and CDR2 FQNEAQ (reference sequence). The CDR3 consists of 19 residues. V trimming: 5 bases; J trimming: 2 bases; junction bases outside the gene matches: 13.

A single count supports this clone. J is TRBJ1-5 and V is TRBV28; TRBD1 matches 7 bases. Germline CDR1 and CDR2: MDHEN and SYDVKM. The junction had 10 bases not matched to a gene; V was cut back by 6 bases and J by 5 bases. The CDR3 is 15 amino acids. The CDR3 spells CASSRRGTAHQPQHF. The CDR3 DNA sequence: TGTGCCAGCAGCCGACGTGGGACAGCCCATCAGCCCCAGCATTTT. The whole variable domain, remainder taken from reference TRBV28 and TRBJ1-5, is DVKVTQSSRYLVKRTGEKVFLECVQDMDHENMFWYRQDPGLGLRLIYFSYDVKMKEKGDIPEGYSVSREKKERFSLILESASTNQTSMYLCASSRRGTAHQPQHFGDGTRLSIL.

The chain uses TRBV6-5 and TRBJ2-5, with D possibly being TRBD1 (8 bases). The CDR3 sequence is 15 residues long. Germline CDR1 MNHEY, CDR2 SVGAGI. V lost 6 bases, J lost 5 bases, and 19 bases lay in between. The DNA of the CDR3 is TGTGCCAGCAGAGGTACAGGGGGAGGGGGGGAGACCCAGTACTTC. Translation gives CASRGTGGGGETQYF.

The J gene is TRBJ2-2, the V gene TRBV7-3; TRBD1 aligns across 7 bases. The CDR3 spans 15 residues. V was pared by 5 bases and J by 0 bases, with 3 bases of the junction left unmatched. Germline V gene lookup returns CDR1 SGHTA and CDR2 FQGTGA. The CDR3, as DNA: TGTGCCAGCAGCCTACAGGGGCCGAACACCGGGGAGCTGTTTTTT. Protein product: CASSLQGPNTGELFF.

A word on this clone: Within the sample, other DNA sequences also encode this same CDR3. The chain joins TRBV7-9 to TRBJ2-7, with D uncertain. V was clipped by 4 bases and J by 3 bases, with 4 bases between them. The CDR3 sequence is 11 residues long. Per the germline V gene, CDR1 is SEHNR and CDR2 is FQNEAQ (reference sequence). CDR3 protein: CASSSFYEQYF. The CDR3 DNA reads as TGTGCCAGCAGCTCCTTCTACGAGCAGTACTTC.

The CDR3 loop is CASSFAGYNEKLFF. The CDR3 region has the DNA TGTGCCAGCAGCTTTGCAGGGTACAATGAAAAACTGTTTTTT. V usage is TRBV7-9 and J usage is TRBJ1-4, with a possible D match to TRBD1 (5 bases). There are 14 residues in the CDR3. Trimming took off 3 bases at V and 5 bases at J, with 10 bases between the two ends. The germline gives CDR1 SEHNR, CDR2 FQNEAQ (reference sequence).

The V and J genes are TRBV5-1 and TRBJ2-1, with 10 bases fitting TRBD2. Germline-derived CDR1 and CDR2 are SGHRS and YFSETQ. The CDR3 is 17 amino acids. V lost 0 bases and J lost 8; bases outside the gene matches: 11. For the CDR3, the DNA is TGCGCCAGCAGCTTGGTTCTGAGCGGGAGGGCCATCGATGAGCAGTTCTTC. Its protein is CASSLVLSGRAIDEQFF.

The gene calls are TRBV9 and TRBJ1-4; D gene ambiguous. V was cut by 2 bases and J by 4 bases, with 12 bases left in between. Germline V gene sequence: CDR1 SGDLS, CDR2 YYNGEE. The CDR3 is 15 amino acids. Here the CDR3 DNA reads TGTGCCAGCAGCGTTTCAGGACGGATTAATGAAAAACTGTTTTTT. Translating it yields CASSVSGRINEKLFF.

This CDR3 reads CASSPVSLWGNEQFF. Written as DNA, the CDR3 is TGTGCCAGCAGCCCCGTCTCCTTATGGGGCAATGAGCAGTTCTTC. The chain is built from TRBV7-9 and TRBJ2-1; no firm D call. This CDR3 contains 15 residues. The germline gives CDR1 SEHNR, CDR2 FQNEAQ (reference sequence). The ends were cut back, 5 bases at V and 6 bases at J, with 17 bases in the middle.

The CDR3 sequence is CASSEGPYEQYF. DNA for the CDR3: TGTGCCAGCAGTGAAGGGCCCTACGAGCAGTACTTC. The chain has TRBV6-1 and TRBJ2-7; the D is unclear. Trimming removed 1 base from V and 2 bases from J, with 3 bases in between. Germline V CDR1 and CDR2: MNHNS, SASEGT. This CDR3 spans 12 amino acids.